The text below deals with one TCR beta chain. The source of the sample is a study of OX40 agonist ivuxolimab in advanced cancers. Method: immunoSEQ multiplex PCR; TCRdb's copy keeps in-frame clones and lacks some. The sample contains about 100,000 clones, around nine tenths of which appear only once. The CDR3 consists of 14 residues. V lost 3 bases and J lost 6, with 12 bases in between. In germline, CDR1 is SGDLS, CDR2 YYNGEE. Sample: CD4+ or CD8+ T cells sorted from blood, taken in a trial of the OX40 agonist ivuxolimab. This receptor was taken from an adult with an advanced solid tumor such as melanoma, head and neck, liver or kidney cancer. The rearrangement links TRBV9 to TRBJ2-2; D uncertain. Written as DNA, the CDR3 is TGTGCCAGCAGCGACTCGGCGTGGGCCGGGGAGCTGTTTTTT. Amino acids: CASSDSAWAGELFF.